This TCR beta chain comes out of a study of human T cells and chemical hapten exposure. General study points: Following DPC sensitization, TCRs present above 1 in 1000 frequency showed no change.

TCRdb re-analysed the RACE reads in MiXCR, keeping a single row per CDR3 protein. The repertoire has 95,000 or so distinct CDR3 sequences, 10% to 12% of them found once; the top ten carry about 3%. After removal of 2 bases from V and 4 bases from J, the junction contained 9 bases not matched to a gene. The CDR3 contains 17 residues. This clonotype turned up a few times. Its specificity is not known. The time point denotes: patch test 2, 6 weeks after DPC sensitization. Stated treatment: therapeutic diphenylcyclopropenone sensitization with weekly scalp DPC. This TCR came from a woman between 40 and 55 years old with alopecia areata. Some clones in this sample may be carry-over from other donors' samples. V gene TRBV12-3 or TRBV12-4 combines with J gene TRBJ1-1, with TRBD1 matching over 11 bases. Sequencing used whole blood, obtained in connection with sensitization to the hapten diphenylcyclopropenone (DPC). The chain's CDR3 is CASSLSDRGQRGTEAFF. The CDR3, as DNA: TGTGCCAGCAGTTTATCGGACAGGGGGCAAAGGGGCACTGAAGCTTTCTTT.